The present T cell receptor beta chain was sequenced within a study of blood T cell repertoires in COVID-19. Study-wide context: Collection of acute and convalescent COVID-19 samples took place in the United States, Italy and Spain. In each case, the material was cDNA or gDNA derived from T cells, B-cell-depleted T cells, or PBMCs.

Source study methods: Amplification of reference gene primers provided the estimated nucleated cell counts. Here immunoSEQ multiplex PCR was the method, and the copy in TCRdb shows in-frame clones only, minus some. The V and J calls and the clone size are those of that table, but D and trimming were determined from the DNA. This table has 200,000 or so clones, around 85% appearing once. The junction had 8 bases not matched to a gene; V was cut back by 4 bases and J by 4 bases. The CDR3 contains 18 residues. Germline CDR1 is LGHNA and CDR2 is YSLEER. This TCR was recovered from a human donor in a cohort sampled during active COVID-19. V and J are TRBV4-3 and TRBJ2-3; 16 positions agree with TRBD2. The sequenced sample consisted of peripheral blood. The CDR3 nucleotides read TGCGCCAGCAGCCTGACCGGGGGACTAGCGGGAGGGGCAGATACGCAGTATTTT. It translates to CASSLTGGLAGGADTQYF.